Shown below are 13 T cell receptor beta chains from a single sample sequenced in a study of T cells in localized non-small cell lung cancer (dated by TCRdb to 2018 to 2020). Preparation of the library involved the immunoSEQ multiplex PCR assay. The source is immuneACCESS, and TCRdb retained only in-frame sequences with V and J called. Part of the clones is not carried over; for the studies checked, unresolved V genes explain less than half of this, and the remainder is unexplained. A total of about 1,100 clones appear in this sample, roughly a quarter of them only once. Roughly 28% of the sample rests with the top ten. Sequenced here: lung tumor tissue, sampled before any cancer treatment. These receptors all come from a male donor at least 60 years old with stage III squamous cell lung carcinoma.

This chain connects TRBV19 to TRBJ2-7; D is perhaps TRBD2 (5 bases). This CDR3 is 11 amino acids long. V was pared by 6 bases and J by 6 bases, with 9 bases between. Germline V CDR1 and CDR2: LNHDA, SQIVND (reference sequence). The CDR3 protein is CASRHGGEQYF. CDR3 DNA: TGTGCCAGTAGGCACGGAGGCGAGCAGTACTTC. Together with reference TRBV19 and TRBJ2-7, the CDR3 gives the full variable domain: DGGITQSPKYLFRKEGQNVTLSCEQNLNHDAMYWYRQDPGQGLRLIYYSQIVNDFQKGDIAEGYSVSREKKESFPLTVTSAQKNPTAFYLCASRHGGEQYFGPGTRLTVT.

This clone came up a few times. The rearrangement joins TRBV9 to TRBJ2-7; TRBD1 agrees at 9 bases. Germline CDR1 SGDLS, CDR2 YYNGEE. Trimming at V came to 0 bases and at J to 4 bases, leaving 2 bases not matched to a gene. CDR3 length: 14 residues. This CDR3 is CASSVEDRGYEQYF. The CDR3 DNA reads TGTGCCAGCAGCGTAGAAGACAGGGGGTACGAGCAGTACTTC.

J is TRBJ1-2 and V is TRBV11-3; D is undetermined. Trimming took off 5 bases at V and 3 bases at J, with 16 bases between the two ends. Germline V gives CDR1 SGHNT, CDR2 YENEEA. This CDR3 has 15 amino acids. CDR3 DNA: TGTGCCAGCAGCGCGCGGCGGGGAGGAGACTATGGCTACACCTTC. Translated, it gives CASSARRGGDYGYTF.

This clone was picked up a small number of times. The chain has TRBV30 and TRBJ2-2; no firm D call. The CDR3 consists of 13 residues. Trimming removed 5 bases at V and 7 bases at J, with 14 bases between. Germline values: CDR1 GTSNPN, CDR2 SVGIG (reference sequence). CDR3 sequence (DNA): TGTGCCTGGGGGCAAACCCCGGGCGGGGAGCTGTTTTTT. Encoded protein: CAWGQTPGGELFF. The whole variable domain, filled in from reference TRBV30 and TRBJ2-2, reads SQTIHQWPATLVQPVGSPLSLECTVEGTSNPNLYWYRQAAGRGLQLLFYSVGIGQISSEVPQNLSASRPQDRQFILSSKKLLLSDSGFYLCAWGQTPGGELFFGEGSRLTVL.

Only a few counts were recorded for this clone. The gene calls are TRBV6-8 and TRBJ1-2; the D is unclear. The CDR3 consists of 13 residues. CDR1 is MNHGY, CDR2 SAAAGT, per germline. V shed 7 bases and J shed 7 bases, with 16 bases lying between them. CDR3 region: CASTSQFDGGYTF. CDR3 bases: TGTGCCAGCACGAGCCAGTTCGATGGTGGCTACACCTTC.

The genes are TRBV10-2 and TRBJ1-3; the match to TRBD1 covers 8 bases. The CDR3 has 15 amino acids. In germline, CDR1 is WSHSY, CDR2 SAAADI. J gave up 0 bases and V 5 bases, and 3 bases lay outside the gene matches. CDR3 nucleotide sequence: TGCGCCAGCAGTCCGACAGGGGCCTCTGGAAACACCATATATTTT. Amino acids: CASSPTGASGNTIYF.

This clone rates as medium-sized. The chain employs TRBV6-8 and TRBJ2-2, with D uncertain. From germline, CDR1 is MNHGY and CDR2 SAAAGT. The CDR3 runs 12 residues. Trimming removed 5 bases at V and 4 bases at J, with 5 bases between. The CDR3 region has the DNA TGTGCCAGCAGTCGCAGCACCGGGGAGCTGTTTTTT. Translation: CASSRSTGELFF.

The chain joins TRBV15 to TRBJ1-2; no clear D. V dropped 3 bases and J dropped 4 bases, with 12 bases sitting between them. Germline V gene lookup returns CDR1 LNHNV and CDR2 YYDKDF (reference sequence). The CDR3 has 14 residues. The CDR3 nucleotides are TGTGCCACCAGCAGGGAGAGGAGGGCCTATGGCTACACCTTC. This translates into CATSRERRAYGYTF.

This clone has a handful of counts. The chain combines TRBV11-3 with TRBJ1-1; no reliable D call. Germline values: CDR1 SGHNT, CDR2 YENEEA. CDR3 length: 15 amino acids. Trimming took off 5 bases at V and 0 bases at J, with 13 bases between the two ends. In DNA, the CDR3 is TGTGCCAGCAGCCCCCAGCGAGGGATGAACACTGAAGCTTTCTTT. Translating gives CASSPQRGMNTEAFF.

The V call is TRBV30, the J call TRBJ1-2; no reliable D call. V was pared by 4 bases and J by 2 bases, with 11 bases between. Germline CDR1 reads GTSNPN; CDR2 reads SVGIG (reference sequence). The length of the CDR3 is 13 residues. CDR3 sequence reads: CAWIPGRNYGYTF. In nucleotides, the CDR3 is TGTGCCTGGATCCCCGGGAGAAACTATGGCTACACCTTC.

V gene TRBV15 combines with J gene TRBJ1-4; TRBD1 agrees at 9 bases. Germline CDR1 LNHNV, CDR2 YYDKDF (reference sequence). Losses at the gene ends were 0 bases for V and 7 bases for J; bases not matched to a gene: 9. The CDR3 runs 17 residues. Here the CDR3 DNA reads TGTGCCACCAGCAGAGAGACAGGGGGTGCTTGGGGTGAAAAACTGTTTTTT. Amino acid sequence: CATSRETGGAWGEKLFF.

The chain links TRBV9 to TRBJ2-3; D gene unclear. The germline CDR1 and CDR2 sequences are SGDLS and YYNGEE. The CDR3 runs 13 residues. Trimming cost V 5 bases and J 0 bases, with 7 bases left between them. The CDR3 loop is CASSQESTDTQYF. For the CDR3, the DNA is TGTGCCAGCAGTCAGGAAAGCACAGATACGCAGTATTTT.

The chain couples TRBV29-1 to TRBJ2-2; unclear D gene. CDR3 size: 14 residues. CDR1 is SQVTM and CDR2 is ANQGSEA in the germline V gene. With 7 bases removed from V and 0 bases from J, the gap between germline ends came to 12 bases. The DNA of the CDR3 is TGCAGCGCTCCCGGAACTGCGAACACCGGGGAGCTGTTTTTT. This gives the protein CSAPGTANTGELFF.